This is a list of T cell receptor beta chains from one sample in a study of T cell responses to AZD1222 COVID-19 vaccine. Libraries were prepared by immunoSEQ multiplex PCR; TCRdb keeps only in-frame clonotypes and omits some of them. The sample shows 95,000 to 100,000 clones, almost 90% of them seen only once. Specimen: peripheral blood, collected 28 days after the second AZD1222 dose. The receptors derive from an adult who received the AZD1222 COVID-19 vaccine. Both conserved end residues are part of each CDR3. A D gene is named only where the DNA matches it firmly. Clone size appears in some rows only: once, few, many, or a class for an expanded clone.

>TRBJ2-1|.|TRBV29-1|.
CSVDRGVRNEQFF
TGCAGCGTTGACAGGGGTGTGCGAAATGAGCAGTTCTTC
>TRBJ1-2|.|TRBV28|.
CATGGQESYGYTF
TGTGCCACCGGCGGGCAGGAGAGCTATGGCTACACCTTC
>TRBJ1-3|.|TRBV7-9|.
CASSLQQGSGNTIYF
TGTGCCAGCAGCTTACAACAGGGATCCGGAAACACCATATATTTT
>TRBJ1-5|.|TRBV11-3|.
CASRGDQPQHF
TGTGCCAGTCGGGGGGATCAGCCCCAGCATTTT
>TRBJ1-1|.|TRBV9|.
CASSVGQGYTEAFF
TGTGCCAGCAGCGTAGGGCAGGGTTACACTGAAGCTTTCTTT
>TRBJ1-4|TRBD1|TRBV28|.
CASSPIPGTGSEKLFF
TGTGCCAGCAGTCCGATCCCCGGGACAGGATCCGAAAAACTGTTTTTT
>TRBJ1-1|.|TRBV30|once
CAWSVGQGTTEAFF
TGTGCCTGGAGTGTAGGGCAGGGGACCACTGAAGCTTTCTTT
>TRBJ2-7|.|TRBV9|.
CASSVGQPDEQYF
TGTGCCAGCAGCGTAGGTCAGCCAGACGAGCAGTACTTC
>TRBJ2-2|.|TRBV6-5|once
CASSRDMNTGELFF
TGTGCCAGCAGCCGGGACATGAACACCGGGGAGCTGTTTTTT
>TRBJ1-2|.|TRBV28|.
CASSLEGSDGYTF
TGTGCCAGCAGTTTAGAAGGGAGCGATGGCTACACCTTC
>TRBJ2-7|TRBD1|TRBV10-2|.
CASSQPGQGFYEQYF
TGCGCCAGCAGTCAACCGGGACAGGGGTTCTACGAGCAGTACTTC
>TRBJ1-1|.|TRBV2|.
CASSYTDNTEAFF
TGTGCCAGCAGCTACACAGATAACACTGAAGCTTTCTTT
>TRBJ2-2|TRBD1|TRBV5-1|once
CASSPGTGVYAGELFF
TGCGCCAGCAGCCCCGGGACAGGAGTCTACGCCGGGGAGCTGTTTTTT
>TRBJ2-5|TRBD1|TRBV11-2|.
CASSRPPTGNRHHF
TGTGCCAGCAGCCGTCCGCCGACAGGGAACCGACACCACTTC
>TRBJ2-7|.|TRBV30|.
CAWSRRYPFRGEQYF
TGTGCCTGGAGTCGTCGGTACCCTTTCCGCGGTGAGCAGTACTTC
>TRBJ2-1|.|TRBV5-1|few
CASSATGDSDNEQFF
TGCGCCAGCAGCGCAACCGGGGACTCAGACAATGAGCAGTTCTTC
>TRBJ2-1|.|TRBV4-2|.
CASSLPNSPSGEQFF
TGTGCCAGCAGCTTACCTAATTCCCCTTCGGGTGAGCAGTTCTTC
>TRBJ1-1|.|TRBV27|.
CASSPIRLMNTEAFF
TGTGCCAGCAGTCCGATTCGACTCATGAACACTGAAGCTTTCTTT
>TRBJ1-5|.|TRBV19|.
CASSYAWDGNQPQHF
TGTGCCAGTAGTTATGCTTGGGACGGCAATCAGCCCCAGCATTTT
>TRBJ2-7|TRBD2|TRBV30|.
CAWRGRGRALNEQYF
TGTGCCTGGAGAGGTCGGGGGAGGGCCCTTAACGAGCAGTACTTC
>TRBJ1-2|.|TRBV3-1/TRBV3-2|.
CASSPNRNYGYTF
TGTGCCAGCAGCCCTAACCGTAACTATGGCTACACCTTC
>TRBJ1-5|TRBD1|TRBV19|few
CASSADRVIGNQPQHF
TGTGCCAGTAGTGCCGACAGGGTGATTGGCAATCAGCCCCAGCATTTT
>TRBJ1-2|.|TRBV19|.
CASSAGFNYGYTF
TGTGCCAGTAGTGCAGGGTTTAACTATGGCTACACCTTC
>TRBJ1-4|.|TRBV15|few
CATSSRRSGGEKLFF
TGTGCCACCAGCTCCCGACGCTCCGGGGGTGAAAAACTGTTTTTT
>TRBJ2-3|.|TRBV6-5|.
CASKVNVPSTDTQYF
TGTGCCAGCAAAGTCAATGTTCCTAGCACAGATACGCAGTATTTT
>TRBJ2-7|.|TRBV4-2|.
CASSQEWGTSVLEQYF
TGTGCCAGCAGCCAAGAGTGGGGCACCTCAGTCCTGGAGCAGTACTTC
>TRBJ2-1|TRBD2|TRBV19|few
CASSIDPSGAYNEQFF
TGTGCCAGTAGTATAGATCCTAGCGGGGCCTACAATGAGCAGTTCTTC